These T cell receptor beta chains were read from a single sample in a study of shared clonotypes between healthy human individuals. Produced via immunoSEQ multiplex PCR; TCRdb's table is partial and in-frame only. Of more than 500,000 clones in the sample, approximately 95% were seen once. The specimen sequenced was naive CD8+ T cells sorted from blood. These receptor sequences come from a woman aged 25 to 39 in good health. The CDR3 runs from the conserved cysteine through the conserved F or W. D genes are given only for firm matches. Clone size, where shown, is once, few, many, or a class for clones that have expanded.

d_gene	j_gene	v_gene	abundance	CDR3nt	CDR3aa
TRBD1	TRBJ2-7	TRBV28	-	TGTGCCAGCAGTCCACTGGGACAGGGGGCCTCCTACGAGCAGTACTTC	CASSPLGQGASYEQYF
-	TRBJ2-7	TRBV6-1	once	TGTGCCAGCATTCAGGACGGTCACGAGCAGTACTTC	CASIQDGHEQYF
-	TRBJ1-1	TRBV5-6	-	TGTGCCAGCAGCTTTGAGGGTCTGGCAGCTTTCTTT	CASSFEGLAAFF
-	TRBJ2-1	TRBV28	-	TGTGCCAGCACACGGGATCTAGGTGAGCAGTTCTTC	CASTRDLGEQFF
TRBD1	TRBJ2-7	TRBV6-6	-	TGTGCCAGCTTGGGGACAGGGGGCTTCGAGCAGTACTTC	CASLGTGGFEQYF
-	TRBJ2-2	TRBV6-5	-	TGTGCCAGCAGTTACACTAGCTCTGACACCGGGGAGCTGTTTTTT	CASSYTSSDTGELFF
-	TRBJ2-7	TRBV4-1	few	TGCGCCAGCAGCCAAGGCCCTGGGACCTCCTACGAGCAGTACTTC	CASSQGPGTSYEQYF
TRBD1	TRBJ2-7	TRBV7-9	-	TGTGCCAGCAGTAGGTTCGACAGGGGCTCCTACGAGCAGTACTTC	CASSRFDRGSYEQYF
TRBD2	TRBJ2-7	TRBV2	-	TGTGCCAGCAGCCTGGGACTAGCGGACTCCTACGAGCAGTACTTC	CASSLGLADSYEQYF
TRBD1	TRBJ2-7	TRBV5-6	-	TGTGCCAGCAGCCACCGGGACAGGGGCTCCTACGAGCAGTACTTC	CASSHRDRGSYEQYF
-	TRBJ2-7	TRBV28	-	TGTGCCAGCAGTAAACCCGTCAGGGACTACGAGCAGTACTTC	CASSKPVRDYEQYF
-	TRBJ2-3	TRBV28	-	TGTGCCAGCAGTGCAGGAGATACGCAGTATTTT	CASSAGDTQYF
-	TRBJ2-7	TRBV7-6	-	TGTGCCAGCAGTTTCCACGAGCAGTACTTC	CASSFHEQYF
-	TRBJ1-5	TRBV6-5	few	TGTGCCAGCAGTTACTCGGGTAGGGATCAGCCCCAGCATTTT	CASSYSGRDQPQHF
-	TRBJ2-7	TRBV7-8	-	TGTGCCAGCAGCTTATCCGGGACCGAAACCTACGAGCAGTACTTC	CASSLSGTETYEQYF
TRBD1	TRBJ2-7	TRBV4-2	-	TGTGCCAGCAGCTGGGGACAGTTCTCCTACGAGCAGTACTTC	CASSWGQFSYEQYF
-	TRBJ1-1	TRBV11-2	-	TGTGCCAGCAGCTTAGACATGGGGTTTATCTCAATGAACACTGAAGCTTTCTTT	CASSLDMGFISMNTEAFF
-	TRBJ2-7	TRBV5-4	-	TGTGCCAGCAGCTTGGCCCCTTCCTACGAGCAGTACTTC	CASSLAPSYEQYF
-	TRBJ2-2	TRBV29-1	-	TGCAGCGTTGAATTCTCAGGTGTGAACACCGGGGAGCTGTTTTTT	CSVEFSGVNTGELFF
-	TRBJ1-1	TRBV7-9	-	TGTGCCAGCAGCTCGGGCCCGTCTACTGAAGCTTTCTTT	CASSSGPSTEAFF
TRBD2	TRBJ2-7	TRBV15	-	TGTGCCACCAGCAGAGTGGCCGCCCTAGCGGTTAGCTCCTACGAGCAGTACTTC	CATSRVAALAVSSYEQYF
TRBD2	TRBJ2-3	TRBV4-1	-	TGCGCCAGCAGCCCATTTGGACTAGCGGGAGGCCAAGATACGCAGTATTTT	CASSPFGLAGGQDTQYF
-	TRBJ2-7	TRBV28	-	TGTGCCAGCAGTTTAGGAAGAATATACTCCTACGAGCAGTACTTC	CASSLGRIYSYEQYF
TRBD2	TRBJ2-2	TRBV5-4	-	TGTGCCAGCAGCTTGGTTCCGGGGGGCACCGGGGAGCTGTTTTTT	CASSLVPGGTGELFF
-	TRBJ1-1	TRBV2	-	TGTGCCAGCACACACGGGGGGAACACTGAAGCTTTCTTT	CASTHGGNTEAFF
-	TRBJ2-7	TRBV27	-	TGTGCCAGCAGTAACACTAGGCCGGCCTACGAGCAGTACTTC	CASSNTRPAYEQYF
TRBD2	TRBJ2-5	TRBV7-6	-	TGTGCCAGCAGCGTCGGGGGGGTAGAGACCCAGTACTTC	CASSVGGVETQYF
-	TRBJ2-1	TRBV27	-	TGTGCCAGCAGATTGAGGCCCGGGGGCTCGACTGAGCAGTTCTTC	CASRLRPGGSTEQFF
TRBD1	TRBJ2-1	TRBV7-8	once	TGTGCCAGCAGCTTAGCGGAAGGACAGGGGGCAGATGAGCAGTTCTTC	CASSLAEGQGADEQFF
TRBD1	TRBJ1-1	TRBV6-6	-	TGTGCCAGCAGTTACATGGACAGGGGGCCCACTGAAGCTTTCTTT	CASSYMDRGPTEAFF
-	TRBJ2-5	TRBV27	-	TGTGCCACCAGGGGGGGGACCGGAGAGACCCAGTACTTC	CATRGGTGETQYF
TRBD1	TRBJ2-1	TRBV2	-	TGTGCCAGCCCGGGACAGGGGTACAATGAGCAGTTCTTC	CASPGQGYNEQFF
TRBD1	TRBJ1-1	TRBV6-5	-	TGTGCCAGCAGCCCGGGACAGACATTTCCGTCTGAAGCTTTCTTT	CASSPGQTFPSEAFF
-	TRBJ2-3	TRBV28	-	TGTGCCAGCAGTCAAATAAGGAACACAGGGGATACGCAGTATTTT	CASSQIRNTGDTQYF
-	TRBJ2-7	TRBV4-1	-	TGCGCCAGCAGCCAAGGATGGGGGGGCTTCCTAGAGGGTTACGAGCAGTACTTC	CASSQGWGGFLEGYEQYF
-	TRBJ2-7	TRBV7-6	-	TGTGCCAGCAGCTCTAGAGAGGGACTTTTCCACGAGCAGTACTTC	CASSSREGLFHEQYF
-	TRBJ2-2	TRBV14	-	TGTGCCAGCAGCCTGGTCGGGCGGGCGAACACCGGGGAGCTGTTTTTT	CASSLVGRANTGELFF
-	TRBJ2-1	TRBV2	-	TGTGCCAGCAACCAGCGGGCGTACAATGAGCAGTTCTTC	CASNQRAYNEQFF
-	TRBJ2-5	TRBV5-6	-	TGTGCCAGCAGCTTGGATCGAACCCAGTACTTC	CASSLDRTQYF
-	TRBJ1-3	TRBV5-1	-	TGCGCCAGCAGCTTGGATCCAGGCTCTGGAAACACCATATATTTT	CASSLDPGSGNTIYF
TRBD2	TRBJ2-7	TRBV13	once	TGTGCCAGCAGCCATTCGACTAGCGGGAGACACGAGCAGTACTTC	CASSHSTSGRHEQYF
-	TRBJ2-7	TRBV11-2	-	TGTGCCAGCAGCTTCGCAGGCCGCGGGGGCGGCGAGCAGTACTTC	CASSFAGRGGGEQYF
-	TRBJ1-1	TRBV11-2	-	TGTGCCAGCAGCTGGGAACCGAACACTGAAGCTTTCTTT	CASSWEPNTEAFF
TRBD2	TRBJ2-1	TRBV29-1	-	TGCAGCGTTGAAGGAACGGGACTAGCGGGACTAGGAGGATCCTACAATGAGCAGTTCTTC	CSVEGTGLAGLGGSYNEQFF
TRBD1	TRBJ2-7	TRBV5-6	-	TGTGCCAGCAGCTGGACAGGGAAGACAACCGAGCAGTACTTC	CASSWTGKTTEQYF
TRBD1	TRBJ1-2	TRBV27	-	TGTGCCAGCAGTTCCTACGAAGCACAGGGGTATGGCTACACCTTC	CASSSYEAQGYGYTF
-	TRBJ1-1	TRBV4-1	-	TGCGCCAGCAGCTCCAGGGGCGGCACTGAAGCTTTCTTT	CASSSRGGTEAFF
-	TRBJ2-7	TRBV5-6	-	TGTGCCAGCAGCTTGGGAGGCTCGACCTACGAGCAGTACTTC	CASSLGGSTYEQYF
TRBD2	TRBJ2-7	TRBV2	-	TGTGCCAGTCAACTAGCGTACTCCTACGAGCAGTACTTC	CASQLAYSYEQYF
TRBD2	TRBJ2-2	TRBV2	-	TGTGCCAGCAGCCACATTCGACTAGCGGGAGCTTGGGCCGGGGAGCTGTTTTTT	CASSHIRLAGAWAGELFF
TRBD2	TRBJ2-1	TRBV28	once	TGTGCCAGCAGTTTACCCTTCAAGACTAGCGGGCCTTCCTACAATGAGCAGTTCTTC	CASSLPFKTSGPSYNEQFF
TRBD2	TRBJ2-3	TRBV6-1	-	TGTGCCAGCAGTGAAGGGGGGACTAGCGGGAGAACAGATACGCAGTATTTT	CASSEGGTSGRTDTQYF
TRBD2	TRBJ2-7	TRBV27	-	TGTGCCAGCAGCCCGGGACTAGCGTACGAGCAGTACTTC	CASSPGLAYEQYF